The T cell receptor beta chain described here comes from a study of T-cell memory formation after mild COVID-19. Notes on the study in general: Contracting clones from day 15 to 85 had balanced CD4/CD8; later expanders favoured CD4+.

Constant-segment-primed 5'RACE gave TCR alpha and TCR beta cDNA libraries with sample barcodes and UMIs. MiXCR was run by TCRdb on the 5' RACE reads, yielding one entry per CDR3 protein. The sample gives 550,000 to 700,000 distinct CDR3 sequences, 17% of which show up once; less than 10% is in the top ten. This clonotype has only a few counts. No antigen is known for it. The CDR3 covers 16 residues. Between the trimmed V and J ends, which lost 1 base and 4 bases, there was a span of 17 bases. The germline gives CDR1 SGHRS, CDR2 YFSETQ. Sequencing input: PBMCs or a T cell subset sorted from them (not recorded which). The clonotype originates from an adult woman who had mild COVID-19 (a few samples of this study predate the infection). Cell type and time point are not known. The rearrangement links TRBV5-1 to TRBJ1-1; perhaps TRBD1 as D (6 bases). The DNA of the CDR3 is TGCGCCAGCAGCTTGTCATGGGGGGCGCGGAGCACTGAAGCTTTCTTT. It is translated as CASSLSWGARSTEAFF.